These 31 T cell receptor beta chains came from one sample sequenced in a study of cytomegalovirus exposure and HLA in healthy donors. PCR involved 60 Vbeta and 13 Jbeta primers. Sequenced by immunoSEQ multiplex PCR; TCRdb stores in-frame clones only, minus some. The sample has some 89,000 clones; roughly 79% are singletons. The sample taken for sequencing was PBMCs. Receptors were obtained from a woman younger than 45 in good health and CMV-seronegative.

The chain combines TRBV29-1 with TRBJ1-2; D perhaps matches TRBD1 (5 bases). This CDR3 is built from 13 residues. Per the germline V gene, CDR1 is SQVTM and CDR2 is ANQGSEA. Trimming stripped 6 bases from V and 7 bases from J, with 18 bases between. CDR3 in DNA: TGCAGCGTACCCGGGACCGCAGCGGGTGGCTACACCTTC. Residues: CSVPGTAAGGYTF. Full variable domain (remainder filled in from reference TRBV29-1 and TRBJ1-2): SAVISQKPSRDICQRGTSLTIQCQVDSQVTMMFWYRQQPGQSLTLIATANQGSEATYESGFVIDKFPISRPNLTFSTLTVSNMSPEDSSIYLCSVPGTAAGGYTFGSGTRLTVV.

The rearrangement uses TRBV19 and TRBJ1-5, with unresolved D. CDR1 and CDR2 (germline): LNHDA, SQIVND (reference sequence). Trimming removed 3 bases at V and 4 bases at J, with 13 bases between. The CDR3 contains 15 residues. The CDR3 here is CASSIEGLGNQPQHF. The CDR3, as DNA: TGTGCCAGTAGTATCGAGGGCCTAGGAAATCAGCCCCAGCATTTT.

This clone was observed a handful of times. This chain connects TRBV30 to TRBJ2-3, with 14 bases lining up with TRBD2. The CDR3 sequence is 16 residues long. The trim removed 5 bases at V and 8 bases at J, leaving 12 bases unmatched. CDR1 and CDR2 (germline): GTSNPN, SVGIG (reference sequence). Here the CDR3 reads CAWGETSGRAPGTQYF. Here the CDR3 DNA reads TGTGCCTGGGGGGAGACTAGCGGGAGGGCCCCGGGTACGCAGTATTTT.

This clone was seen a handful of times. The chain combines TRBV5-8 with TRBJ1-1; D ambiguous. Germline V gene lookup returns CDR1 SGHTS and CDR2 YDEGEE. Between the trimmed V and J ends, which lost 4 bases and 11 bases, there was a span of 12 bases. The CDR3 length is 11 residues. CDR3 sequence (DNA): TGTGCCAGCAGCCACCCGGCGGTGGCTTTCTTT. Translated: CASSHPAVAFF.

The chain links TRBV7-3 to TRBJ2-1; 8 nucleotides line up with TRBD1. The V and J ends lost 2 bases and 6 bases, in that order; junction bases with no gene match: 6. The V gene's germline CDR1 is SGHTA and CDR2 FQGTGA. This CDR3 is 15 amino acids long. The CDR3 loop reads CASSLDRGTGNEQFF. Written as DNA, the CDR3 is TGTGCCAGCAGCTTAGACAGGGGCACGGGCAATGAGCAGTTCTTC.

This chain links TRBV7-9 with TRBJ2-1; tentative D call: TRBD1 (6 bases). The V gene lost 5 bases and the J gene lost 9 bases, with 20 bases spanning the gap. The CDR3 has 15 residues. Germline CDR1 SEHNR, CDR2 FQNEAQ (reference sequence). The CDR3 here is CASSPTTDRISEQFF. CDR3 DNA: TGTGCCAGCAGCCCTACTACCGACAGGATCAGTGAGCAGTTCTTC.

The CDR3 region has the DNA TGTGCCAGCAGTGAACGCAACGGGGGGAGGGTGGTTGACTATGGCTACACCTTC. Translating it yields CASSERNGGRVVDYGYTF. The J gene is TRBJ1-2, the V gene TRBV6-1; possibly TRBD1 for D (5 bases). Trimming pared 2 bases from V and 3 bases from J, leaving 22 bases between. The CDR3 loop spans 18 amino acids. Germline CDR1 MNHNS, CDR2 SASEGT.

The V gene is TRBV5-1, the J gene TRBJ2-7, with TRBD2 matching 8 bases. The CDR3 extends over 18 amino acids. The germline V gene has CDR1 SGHRS and CDR2 YFSETQ. J was trimmed by 6 bases and V by 2 bases; bases with no gene match: 19. CDR3 residues: CASSFGSGHGGAGAEQYF. The CDR3 DNA follows: TGCGCCAGCAGCTTTGGATCCGGCCACGGGGGAGCGGGAGCCGAGCAGTACTTC.

The rearrangement joins TRBV9 to TRBJ2-5, with a weak D call TRBD1 (6 bases). The J call could be wrong; TRBJ2-7 is a better fit for the DNA end. This CDR3 has 14 residues. In germline, CDR1 is SGDLS, CDR2 YYNGEE. The CDR3 spells CASSPRTANYEQYF. As DNA, the CDR3 is TGTGCCAGCAGCCCCCGGACAGCCAACTACGAGCAGTACTTC.

This chain uses TRBV6-5 with TRBJ1-1; D remains unclear. Per germline, CDR1 MNHEY and CDR2 SVGAGI. Trimming pared 6 bases from V and 6 bases from J, leaving 14 bases between. The CDR3 spans 13 residues. CDR3 nucleotide sequence: TGTGCCAGCAGCCCCCATGGGAGCTCTGAAGCTTTCTTT. As protein: CASSPHGSSEAFF.

This chain joins TRBV11-3 and TRBJ2-1, with no clear D. The V end was cut by 2 bases, the J end by 6 bases, with 8 bases between. The CDR3 contains 13 residues. CDR1 SGHNT and CDR2 YENEEA come from the germline V gene. Here the CDR3 DNA reads TGTGCCAGCAGCTTATTCCGAGGCAATGAGCAGTTCTTC. This sequence encodes CASSLFRGNEQFF.

The chain recombines TRBV29-1 with TRBJ2-7; maybe TRBD1 (5 bases). Germline V CDR1 and CDR2: SQVTM, ANQGSEA. The CDR3 is 12 amino acids. The V end lost 4 bases, the J end lost 2 bases, and 9 bases lay between the germline ends. The CDR3 DNA reads as TGCAGCGTTGTTTTGGGGCCCTACGAGCAGTACTTC. Translated: CSVVLGPYEQYF.

The sample holds a few counts of this clone. The V and J genes are TRBV30 and TRBJ2-2; 12 nucleotides line up with TRBD1. V trimming: 1 base; J trimming: 6 bases; junction bases outside the gene matches: 15. CDR1 and CDR2 from the germline V gene are GTSNPN and SVGIG (reference sequence). The CDR3 covers 19 residues. CDR3 sequence: CAWSALSRDRGRLPGELFF. The DNA of the CDR3 is TGTGCCTGGAGTGCTCTGTCCCGGGACAGGGGGCGCCTACCCGGGGAGCTGTTTTTT.

The V gene is TRBV19, the J gene TRBJ1-4, with D perhaps matching TRBD1 (6 bases). Trimming stripped 1 base from V and 0 bases from J, with 18 bases between. This CDR3 spans 19 amino acids. Germline V lookup: CDR1 LNHDA, CDR2 SQIVND (reference sequence). The CDR3 nucleotides are TGTGCCAGTAGTATAGGAACAGGGCGACTCATTACAACTAATGAAAAACTGTTTTTT. Protein sequence: CASSIGTGRLITTNEKLFF.

This clone turned up a few times. This chain uses TRBV15 with TRBJ1-1; D is ambiguous. Germline V gene data show CDR1 as LNHNV and CDR2 as YYDKDF (reference sequence). The CDR3 loop spans 15 amino acids. V dropped 1 base and J dropped 3 bases, with 12 bases sitting between them. CDR3 nucleotides: TGTGCCACCAGCAGAGTAGGTGGAGCCTACACTGAAGCTTTCTTT. Translated, it gives CATSRVGGAYTEAFF.

The chain is built from TRBV7-3 and TRBJ2-2; D call uncertain. The CDR3 loop spans 12 amino acids. Trimming cost V 6 bases and J 8 bases, with 10 bases left between them. Germline V gene data show CDR1 as SGHTA and CDR2 as FQGTGA. The CDR3 region is CASSINGGELFF. CDR3 coding DNA: TGTGCCAGCAGTATAAACGGGGGGGAGCTGTTTTTT.

This clone has just one count. V gene TRBV6-5 combines with J gene TRBJ2-4; maybe TRBD2 (6 bases). The CDR3 has 13 amino acids. Trimming removed 6 bases at V and 8 bases at J, with 14 bases between. Per germline, CDR1 MNHEY and CDR2 SVGAGI. In DNA form, the CDR3 reads TGTGCCAGCAGCTCGGGAGTCCGGGACATTCAGTACTTC. This translates into CASSSGVRDIQYF.

This clone was recorded once. This rearrangement joins TRBV1 to TRBJ2-3; the table's D call, TRBD2, has no DNA check behind it. TRBV1 is a pseudogene segment. CDR3 length: 18 residues. The CDR3 region has the DNA TGCACCAGCAGCCAAGATCTAGTAGCGGGAGGGCCGGGGGATACGCAGTATTTT. Protein product: CTSSQDLVAGGPGDTQYF.

The table lists this clone with a count of one. This chain connects TRBV19 to TRBJ2-6; D possibly corresponds to TRBD1 (5 bases). CDR1 is LNHDA, CDR2 SQIVND, per germline (reference sequence). The V end lost 4 bases, the J end lost 2 bases, and 15 bases lay between the germline ends. CDR3 size: 17 residues. As DNA, the CDR3 is TGTGCCAGTAGTACAGGGCCAGGTGCGCCTGGGGCCAACGTCCTGACTTTC. The encoded protein is CASSTGPGAPGANVLTF. Together with reference TRBV19 and TRBJ2-6, the CDR3 gives the full variable domain: DGGITQSPKYLFRKEGQNVTLSCEQNLNHDAMYWYRQDPGQGLRLIYYSQIVNDFQKGDIAEGYSVSREKKESFPLTVTSAQKNPTAFYLCASSTGPGAPGANVLTFGAGSRLTVL.

V and J are TRBV10-3 and TRBJ1-3; TRBD1 is a possible D gene (6 bases). The germline V and J ends were trimmed by 7 bases and 0 bases, with 13 bases remaining between them. This CDR3 comprises 15 residues. The germline gives CDR1 ENHRY, CDR2 SYGVKD. The CDR3 region has the DNA TGTGCCATCATTCTGGACAGCAACTCTGGAAACACCATATATTTT. Translating it yields CAIILDSNSGNTIYF.

The chain joins TRBV6-6 to TRBJ1-5, with D hard to call. This CDR3 contains 13 residues. Germline V CDR1 and CDR2: MNHNY, SVGAGI (reference sequence). The V end was cut by 2 bases, the J end by 10 bases, with 12 bases between. CDR3 nucleotides: TGTGCCAGCAGTTACCCGTTGGGCATACCCCAGCATTTT. Protein: CASSYPLGIPQHF.

CDR3 DNA sequence: TGTGCCAGCAGCCAAGCGGGAAGTAGCAATCAGCCCCAGCATTTT. Translated: CASSQAGSSNQPQHF. The V gene is TRBV14, the J gene TRBJ1-5; no reliable D call. CDR1 is SGHDN, CDR2 FVKESK, per germline. Trimming took 1 base from V and 0 from J, leaving 7 bases between them. The length of the CDR3 is 15 residues. Variable domain in full (rest from reference TRBV14 and TRBJ1-5): EAGVTQFPSHSVIEKGQTVTLRCDPISGHDNLYWYRRVMGKEIKFLLHFVKESKQDESGMPNNRFLAERTGGTYSTLKVQPAELEDSGVYFCASSQAGSSNQPQHFGDGTRLSIL.

J is TRBJ2-7 and V is TRBV2, with TRBD2 matching 8 bases. The CDR3 has 16 amino acids. The J segment lost 7 bases and the V segment lost 2 bases, leaving 13 bases of the junction unmatched. The germline gives CDR1 SNHLY, CDR2 FYNNEI. CDR3 nucleotides: TGTGCCAGCAGTGAACCAGGTCGGGGGGGGGTGGGGGAGCAGTACTTC. Its protein is CASSEPGRGGVGEQYF.

The V and J genes are TRBV7-2 and TRBJ2-7; TRBD2 might be the D (5 bases). V lost 0 bases, J lost 7 bases, and 10 bases lay in between. The CDR3 totals 13 residues. Looked up from germline, CDR1 is SGHTA and CDR2 is FQGNSA. This chain's CDR3 is CASSLARAQEQYF. CDR3 sequence (DNA): TGTGCCAGCAGCTTAGCGCGGGCTCAAGAGCAGTACTTC.

The chain has TRBV10-3 and TRBJ2-7; 9 bases are a match to TRBD1. The length of the CDR3 is 16 residues. Germline assignment: CDR1 ENHRY and CDR2 SYGVKD. V shed 4 bases and J 1 base; nucleotides not matched to a gene: 8. CDR3 bases: TGTGCCATCAGTGCTATCGGGACAGGGAAATCCTACGAGCAGTACTTC. The encoded protein is CAISAIGTGKSYEQYF.

V is TRBV7-9 and J is TRBJ2-3, with TRBD1 as a possible D gene (5 bases). Germline CDR1 is SEHNR and CDR2 is FQNEAQ (reference sequence). Trimming removed 2 bases at V and 2 bases at J, with 14 bases between. This CDR3 has 16 amino acids. CDR3 in DNA: TGTGCCAGCAGCTTATTGGCTTTTGGGGCCACAGATACGCAGTATTTT. Translation gives CASSLLAFGATDTQYF.

The genes are TRBV4-1 and TRBJ2-1, with 10 nucleotides matching TRBD2. CDR1 is MGHRA and CDR2 is YSYEKL in the germline V gene. This CDR3 has 12 amino acids. The chain's CDR3 is CSAGGPYNEQFF. The CDR3 DNA is TGCTCAGCGGGAGGGCCCTACAATGAGCAGTTCTTC.

This clone was seen a handful of times. The chain recombines TRBV4-1 with TRBJ2-1; 7 bases map to TRBD2. The V segment lost 6 bases and the J segment 8 bases; nucleotides outside the gene matches: 4. The germline V gene encodes CDR1 MGHRA and CDR2 YSYEKL. The CDR3 contains 12 residues. CDR3 DNA: TGCGCCAGCAGTACGGCGGGGGATGAGCAGTTCTTC. It yields the protein CASSTAGDEQFF.

J is TRBJ2-4 and V is TRBV28; possible D gene TRBD1, 5 bases. The germline gives CDR1 MDHEN, CDR2 SYDVKM. Deletions cut 6 bases from V and 8 bases from J, with 20 bases between. The CDR3 is 15 amino acids. CDR3 loop: CASSPGPTGWDIQYF. CDR3 DNA: TGTGCCAGCAGCCCTGGCCCCACAGGCTGGGACATTCAGTACTTC.

This clone showed up just once. The chain joins TRBV28 to TRBJ1-1, with a possible D match to TRBD1 (6 bases). V gave up 5 bases and J gave up 4 bases, with 17 bases separating them. CDR3 length: 15 residues. Germline CDR1 MDHEN, CDR2 SYDVKM. This CDR3 reads CASSDLGGLGTEAFF. CDR3 nucleotides: TGTGCCAGCAGTGACCTGGGGGGGCTGGGCACTGAAGCTTTCTTT.

V and J are TRBV28 and TRBJ1-5; D is unclear. The CDR3 is made up of 13 amino acids. V lost 7 bases, J lost 6 bases, and 13 bases lay in between. CDR1 and CDR2 from the germline V gene are MDHEN and SYDVKM. CDR3 in amino acids: CASTGSSPQPQHF. Here the CDR3 DNA reads TGTGCCAGCACGGGGTCCTCGCCTCAGCCCCAGCATTTT.